This T cell receptor beta chain was identified in a study of blood T cell repertoires in COVID-19. Study at large: Spain, Italy and the United States supplied samples that represented acute and convalescent COVID-19. PBMCs, B-cell-depleted T cells, or T cells were the source of the cDNA or gDNA that made up the material.

Seattle researchers signed up patients amid active infection and tracked them longitudinally. The authors' processing: Cell counts per sample came from amplifying reference gene primers. TCRdb's table, derived via immunoSEQ multiplex PCR, lists solely in-frame clones and lacks some. The DNA gave D and trimming, while V, J and clone size come from that table. The data contain around 320,000 clones, about 90% of them singletons. The clonotype comes from a woman in her 30s with COVID-19, enrolled during active disease. Specimen: peripheral blood.

CDR3 DNA sequence: TGCAGTGCTAGTCTAGCGGGGGTCCAAAACATTCAGTACTTC. It translates to CSASLAGVQNIQYF. The V gene is TRBV20-1, the J gene TRBJ2-4, with 10 bases that match TRBD2. The germline V gene encodes CDR1 DFQATT and CDR2 SNEGSKA (reference sequence). V lost 3 bases and J lost 5; bases outside the gene matches: 4. This CDR3 comprises 14 residues.